This T cell receptor beta chain stems from a study of blood T cell repertoires in COVID-19 (dated by TCRdb to about 2020). With respect to the entire study: Samples from collaborators originated in the United States, Italy and Spain and spanned both the acute and convalescent phases of COVID-19. The prospective study material was composed of cDNA or gDNA derived from T cells, B-cell-depleted T cells, or PBMCs. Subjects who had been exposed to COVID-19, were actively infected with it, or had recovered from it provided the deeply sampled blood TCRbeta repertoires that made up the dataset. The repertoires were released in a freely available public database meant as a resource for research on the immune response to SARS-CoV-2. The samples were drawn from the first 160 participants of the ongoing ImmuneRACE study and from roughly 1,300 subjects provided by 6 global collaborators. The sample metadata nearly always contained a de-identified subject ID, COVID-19 status, age in years and sex. HLA class I and class II types, where available, came from metadata supplied by the sample provider rather than from assay-based typing. The full study reports these points: Clinical and demographic metadata were provided uncurated, with the amount varying by source and participant.

At one collaborating source in Seattle, patients were enrolled during active infection and were followed longitudinally through the course of disease. Collaborating institutions collected whole blood in K2EDTA tubes following their own protocols. For TCRbeta analysis, collaborators shipped samples in one of three forms: frozen whole blood, isolated PBMCs, or DNA extracted from either of those sample types. The immunoSEQ Assay, a bias-controlled multiplex PCR, was used to amplify TCRbeta CDR3 regions from genomic DNA. The authors' pipeline ran thus. The number of nucleated cells in each sample was estimated by amplification of reference gene primers within the assay. To quantify the absolute abundance of each unique TCRbeta CDR3 rearrangement, sequence reads were collapsed and filtered. For each sample, productive Simpson clonality was calculated as the square root of Simpson's diversity index across productive rearrangements. TCRdb took over this immuneACCESS table, retaining in-frame rearrangements with V and J assigned. Such tables are incomplete; in checked studies, under half of the missing clones stem from an unresolved V gene, and the remainder is unexplained. V, J and clone size derive from that table, while D and trimming were established from the DNA sequence. The sample yields under 200,000 clones; about nine tenths were counted once. The leading ten clones occupy roughly 9.8% of the sample.

Comment on this clone: Its recognized antigen is unknown. The sample holds no much larger clone one base away, and base qualities are not on file.

CDR1 and CDR2 are read off the germline V gene as SGHVS and FQNEAQ. For this chain, trimming is 5 bases at the V end and 3 bases at the J end, and the number of junction bases without a gene match is 12. From the cysteine through the phenylalanine, the CDR3 covers 16 amino acids. The retained sequence is limited to the CDR3, 48 bases, with the frame set at the first base. The chain is made from TRBV7-8 and TRBJ2-7, and 8 junction bases match TRBD2. This clonotype originated in a woman aged 55-70 years with COVID-19, enrolled during active disease. Sequencing used peripheral blood. Here is the DNA: TGTGCCAGCAGCCTAAGAGCGGGAGATGCTTTCTACGAGCAGTACTTC. This sequence encodes CASSLRAGDAFYEQYF.